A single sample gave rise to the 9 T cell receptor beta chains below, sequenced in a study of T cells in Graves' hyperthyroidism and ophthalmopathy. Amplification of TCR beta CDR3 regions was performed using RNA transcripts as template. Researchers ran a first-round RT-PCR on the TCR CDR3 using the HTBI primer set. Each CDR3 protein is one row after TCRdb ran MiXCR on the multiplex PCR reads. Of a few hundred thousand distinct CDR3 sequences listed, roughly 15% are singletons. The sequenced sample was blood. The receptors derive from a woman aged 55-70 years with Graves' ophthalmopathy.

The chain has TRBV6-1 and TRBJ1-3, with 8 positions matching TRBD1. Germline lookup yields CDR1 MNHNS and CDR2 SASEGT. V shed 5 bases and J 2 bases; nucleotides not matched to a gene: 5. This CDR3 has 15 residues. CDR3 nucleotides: TGTGCCAGCAGTCCGGGGACAGGAACTGGAAACACCATATATTTT. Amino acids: CASSPGTGTGNTIYF.

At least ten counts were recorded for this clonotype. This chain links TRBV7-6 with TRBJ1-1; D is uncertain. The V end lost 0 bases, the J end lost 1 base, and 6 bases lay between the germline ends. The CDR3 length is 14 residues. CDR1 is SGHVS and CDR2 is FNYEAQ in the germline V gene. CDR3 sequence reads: CASSLAPGNTEAFF. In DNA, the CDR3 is TGTGCCAGCAGCTTAGCGCCAGGGAACACTGAAGCTTTCTTT.

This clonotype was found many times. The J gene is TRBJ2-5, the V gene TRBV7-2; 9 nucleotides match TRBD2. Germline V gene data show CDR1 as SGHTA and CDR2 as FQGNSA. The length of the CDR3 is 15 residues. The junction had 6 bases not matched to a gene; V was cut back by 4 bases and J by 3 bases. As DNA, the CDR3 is TGTGCCAGCAGCTACCCGACTAGCGGAAAAGAGACCCAGTACTTC. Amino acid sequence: CASSYPTSGKETQYF. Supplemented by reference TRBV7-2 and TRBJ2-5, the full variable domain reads GAGVSQSPSNKVTEKGKDVELRCDPISGHTALYWYRQSLGQGLEFLIYFQGNSAPDKSGLPSDRFSAERTGGSVSTLTIQRTQQEDSAVYLCASSYPTSGKETQYFGPGTRLLVL.

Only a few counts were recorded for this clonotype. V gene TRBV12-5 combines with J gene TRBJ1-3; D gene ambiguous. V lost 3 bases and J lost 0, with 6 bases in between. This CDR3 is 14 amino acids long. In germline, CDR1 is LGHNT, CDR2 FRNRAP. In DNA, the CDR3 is TGTGCTAGTGGTTTCTTCGGCTCTGGAAACACCATATATTTT. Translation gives CASGFFGSGNTIYF.

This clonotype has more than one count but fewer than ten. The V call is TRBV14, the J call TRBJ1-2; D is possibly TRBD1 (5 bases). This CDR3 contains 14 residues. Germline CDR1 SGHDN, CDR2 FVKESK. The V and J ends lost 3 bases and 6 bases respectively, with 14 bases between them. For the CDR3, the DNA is TGTGCCAGCAGCCAGACGAACCAGGGTAATGGCTACACCTTC. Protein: CASSQTNQGNGYTF.

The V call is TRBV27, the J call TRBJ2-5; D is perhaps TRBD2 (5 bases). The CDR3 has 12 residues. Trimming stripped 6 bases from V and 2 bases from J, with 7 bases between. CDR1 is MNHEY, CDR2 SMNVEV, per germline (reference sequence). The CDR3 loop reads CASRGLQETQYF. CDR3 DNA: TGTGCCAGCAGAGGACTTCAAGAGACCCAGTACTTC.

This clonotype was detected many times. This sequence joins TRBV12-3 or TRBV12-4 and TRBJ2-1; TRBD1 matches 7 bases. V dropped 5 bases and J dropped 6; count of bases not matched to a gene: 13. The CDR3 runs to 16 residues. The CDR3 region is CASSPIPGQSINEQFF. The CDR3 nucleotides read TGTGCCAGCAGTCCGATCCCGGGACAGTCCATCAATGAGCAGTTCTTC.

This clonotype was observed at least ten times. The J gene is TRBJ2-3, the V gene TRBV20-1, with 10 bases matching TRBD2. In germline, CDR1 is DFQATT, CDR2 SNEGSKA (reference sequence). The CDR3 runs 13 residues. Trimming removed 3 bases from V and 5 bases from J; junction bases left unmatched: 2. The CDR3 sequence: CSASLAGEDTQYF. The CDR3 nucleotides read TGCAGTGCTAGCCTAGCGGGAGAAGATACGCAGTATTTT.

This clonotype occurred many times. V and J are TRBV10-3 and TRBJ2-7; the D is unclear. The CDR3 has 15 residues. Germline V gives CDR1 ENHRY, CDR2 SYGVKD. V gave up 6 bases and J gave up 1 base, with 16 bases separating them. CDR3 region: CAISPEKVFSYEQYF. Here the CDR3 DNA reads TGTGCCATCAGCCCCGAGAAGGTGTTTTCCTACGAGCAGTACTTC.